The 28 T cell receptor beta chains below all came from one sample that was sequenced in a study of T cells in Graves' hyperthyroidism and ophthalmopathy. Amplified TCR beta CDR3 regions derived from RNA transcripts. A set of HTBI primers served as the primers for a first-round RT-PCR of the TCR CDR3. MiXCR was run by TCRdb on the multiplex PCR reads, yielding one entry per CDR3 protein. The sample holds about half a million distinct CDR3 sequences, approximately 20% seen once. Sequencing was carried out using blood. These receptors were obtained from a middle-aged man with Graves' ophthalmopathy.

The chain recombines TRBV6-1 with TRBJ1-5; possible D gene TRBD1, 5 bases. CDR1 and CDR2 (germline): MNHNS, SASEGT. Trimming pared 6 bases from V and 4 bases from J, leaving 10 bases between. The CDR3 loop spans 13 amino acids. The DNA of the CDR3 is TGTGCCAGCAGGACAGCGCAGAATCAGCCCCAGCATTTT. This sequence encodes CASRTAQNQPQHF.

The V call is TRBV9, the J call TRBJ2-5; D perhaps matches TRBD2 (5 bases). Trimming left V 3 bases short and J 7 bases short, with 13 bases between. The CDR3 spans 13 residues. The germline V gene has CDR1 SGDLS and CDR2 YYNGEE. This CDR3 is CASSADSRGTQYF. The CDR3 DNA reads as TGTGCCAGCAGCGCGGACTCTCGTGGGACCCAGTACTTC.

Ten or more counts support this clonotype. V gene TRBV6-1 combines with J gene TRBJ1-1; TRBD1 agrees at 8 bases. Germline V gene sequence: CDR1 MNHNS, CDR2 SASEGT. The trim removed 6 bases at V and 5 bases at J, leaving 8 bases unmatched. The CDR3 sequence is 14 residues long. The CDR3 loop is CASSQGALRTEAFF. Written as DNA, the CDR3 is TGTGCCAGCAGCCAGGGGGCGCTAAGAACTGAAGCTTTCTTT.

Turning to this clonotype: A read error is possible here, since a much larger clone lies one base away. The V gene is TRBV12-3 or TRBV12-4, the J gene TRBJ1-1, with D perhaps matching TRBD1 (5 bases). V lost 5 bases and J 3 bases, leaving 25 bases between the germline ends. There are 18 residues in the CDR3. The CDR3 bases are TGTGCCAGCAGTCCCCGACCCGTAGACAGTCACATGGACACTGAAGCTTTCTTT. This gives the protein CASSPRPVDSHMDTEAFF.

This clonotype came up many times. This rearrangement joins TRBV7-3 to TRBJ2-1; 7 bases are a match to TRBD2. The germline gives CDR1 SGHTA, CDR2 FQGTGA. The CDR3 spans 16 residues. J gave up 5 bases and V 3 bases, and 10 bases lay outside the gene matches. CDR3 residues: CASSFAGRGGNNEQFF. The CDR3 DNA is TGTGCCAGCAGCTTTGCGGGGAGGGGAGGAAACAATGAGCAGTTCTTC.

The chain carries TRBV9 and TRBJ1-1; D not certain. From germline, CDR1 is SGDLS and CDR2 YYNGEE. The CDR3 has 16 residues. V dropped 3 bases and J dropped 4 bases, with 19 bases sitting between them. As DNA, the CDR3 is TGTGCCAGCAGCGACCTTAGCGCGGGTCTAGGCACTGAAGCTTTCTTT. Translating gives CASSDLSAGLGTEAFF.

In this sample, this clonotype turned up many times. This chain uses TRBV7-9 with TRBJ2-7, with 14 bases fitting TRBD2. CDR1 is SEHNR, CDR2 FQNEAQ, per germline (reference sequence). This CDR3 comprises 16 residues. J gave up 1 base and V 3 bases, and 2 bases lay outside the gene matches. This CDR3 is CASSLTSGRGSYEQYF. DNA for the CDR3: TGTGCCAGCAGCTTGACTAGCGGGAGGGGTTCCTACGAGCAGTACTTC.

The genes are TRBV7-9 and TRBJ2-1; TRBD1 or TRBD2 may be the D gene (5 bases each). V was shortened by 5 bases and J by 3 bases, with 26 bases between the two germline ends. From germline, CDR1 is SEHNR and CDR2 FQNEAQ (reference sequence). The CDR3 sequence is 19 residues long. The CDR3 sequence is CASSPNLPGTNLHYNEQFF. The CDR3 bases are TGTGCCAGCAGCCCGAACCTACCGGGGACCAACCTCCACTACAATGAGCAGTTCTTC.

This clonotype was seen more than once but under ten times. The rearrangement uses TRBV20-1 and TRBJ2-7; D uncertain. This CDR3 contains 11 residues. The V gene lost 6 bases and the J gene lost 12 bases, with 18 bases spanning the gap. Germline lookup yields CDR1 DFQATT and CDR2 SNEGSKA (reference sequence). The CDR3 sequence is CSAPLSLQRYF. DNA of the CDR3: TGCAGTGCCCCCTTATCGCTCCAGCGGTACTTC.

This clonotype showed up many times. J is TRBJ1-1 and V is TRBV4-1; D is unresolved. Germline-derived CDR1 and CDR2 are MGHRA and YSYEKL. V lost 1 base and J lost 0, with 6 bases in between. This CDR3 has 14 residues. The CDR3 here is CASSQVTVNTEAFF. CDR3 DNA: TGCGCCAGCAGCCAAGTAACGGTGAACACTGAAGCTTTCTTT.

The genes are TRBV28 and TRBJ2-1; a possible D gene is TRBD2 (5 bases). Trimming shortened V by 4 bases and J by 15 bases, and 13 bases separated the two germline ends. This CDR3 comprises 11 residues. Looked up from germline, CDR1 is MDHEN and CDR2 is SYDVKM. The DNA for the CDR3 is TGTGCCAGCAGTTCTCTGGGAGCTCCGTTCTTC. It codes for CASSSLGAPFF. Full variable domain (rest looked up from reference TRBV28 and TRBJ2-1): DVKVTQSSRYLVKRTGEKVFLECVQDMDHENMFWYRQDPGLGLRLIYFSYDVKMKEKGDIPEGYSVSREKKERFSLILESASTNQTSMYLCASSSLGAPFFGPGTRLTVL.

This clonotype was recorded a few times. This chain uses TRBV6-1 with TRBJ2-1; TRBD2 agrees at 9 bases. V lost 6 bases and J lost 10; bases outside the gene matches: 13. This CDR3 spans 15 amino acids. Germline CDR1 reads MNHNS; CDR2 reads SASEGT. CDR3 sequence reads: CASRALAGSNTEQFF. The CDR3 DNA is TGTGCCAGCAGGGCTCTAGCGGGGTCCAACACGGAGCAGTTCTTC.

In this sample, this clonotype turned up a few times. The chain combines TRBV5-6 with TRBJ2-1; TRBD2 matches at 12 bases. Germline CDR1 reads SGHDT; CDR2 reads YYEEEE. This CDR3 is 16 amino acids long. V was pared by 4 bases and J by 4 bases, with 6 bases of the junction left unmatched. CDR3 protein: CASSHTSGGWYNEQFF. CDR3 sequence (DNA): TGTGCCAGCAGCCACACTAGCGGGGGGTGGTACAATGAGCAGTTCTTC.

The gene calls are TRBV7-2 and TRBJ1-3; 7 positions agree with TRBD1. V lost 0 bases, J lost 4 bases, and 3 bases stayed unmatched. This CDR3 is built from 15 residues. Germline V gene data show CDR1 as SGHTA and CDR2 as FQGNSA. DNA for the CDR3: TGTGCCAGCAGCTTAGCGACAGGGTCCGGAAACACCATATATTTT. Translation gives CASSLATGSGNTIYF.

This clonotype was seen many times. The chain carries TRBV11-2 and TRBJ2-1, with TRBD2 matching over 11 bases. The CDR3 sequence is 14 residues long. The V gene's germline CDR1 is SGHAT and CDR2 FQNNGV. Unmatched junction bases numbered 9, after V lost 5 bases and J lost 12 bases. The CDR3: CASSPGLAGVGQFF. Written as DNA, the CDR3 is TGTGCCAGCAGCCCTGGACTAGCGGGTGTCGGGCAGTTCTTC.

The chain employs TRBV5-4 and TRBJ2-3, with TRBD2 matching over 16 bases. This CDR3 contains 17 residues. Per germline, CDR1 SGHNT and CDR2 YYREEE (reference sequence). V shed 4 bases, J shed 3 bases, and the junction held 5 bases outside the gene matches. Written as DNA, the CDR3 is TGTGCCAGCAGCCCCGGGACTAGCGGGGGGGCTACAGATACGCAGTATTTT. Translated: CASSPGTSGGATDTQYF.

This clonotype was seen only a few times. The V gene is TRBV15, the J gene TRBJ2-3, with D maybe TRBD2 (7 bases). The CDR3 length is 16 residues. Between the trimmed V and J ends, which lost 5 bases and 5 bases, there was a span of 20 bases. Germline V gives CDR1 LNHNV, CDR2 YYDKDF (reference sequence). The CDR3 sequence: CATSRLTGRVGDTQYF. In DNA, the CDR3 is TGTGCCACCAGCCGCTTAACAGGGAGGGTCGGAGATACGCAGTATTTT. Drawing the rest from reference TRBV15 and TRBJ2-3, the complete variable domain is DAMVIQNPRYQVTQFGKPVTLSCSQTLNHNVMYWYQQKSSQAPKLLFHYYDKDFNNEADTPDNFQSRRPNTSFCFLDIRSPGLGDTAMYLCATSRLTGRVGDTQYFGPGTRLTVL.

J is TRBJ2-5 and V is TRBV12-3 or TRBV12-4; TRBD2 aligns across 9 bases. The V and J ends lost 3 bases and 4 bases, in that order; junction bases with no gene match: 24. CDR3 length equals 21 residues. The CDR3: CASSLASLGGAGGLRRETQYF. For the CDR3, the DNA is TGTGCCAGCAGTTTGGCCTCCCTGGGAGGCGCGGGAGGGCTGAGGCGAGAGACCCAGTACTTC.

Ten or more counts support this clonotype. The V call is TRBV30, the J call TRBJ1-2; TRBD1 aligns across 7 bases. CDR1 GTSNPN and CDR2 SVGIG come from the germline V gene (reference sequence). The trim removed 0 bases at V and 8 bases at J, leaving 9 bases unmatched. The CDR3 is made up of 14 amino acids. The CDR3 spells CAWSVMQGTAGYTF. CDR3 coding DNA: TGTGCCTGGAGTGTAATGCAGGGGACAGCGGGCTACACCTTC. Complete variable domain (other parts from reference TRBV30 and TRBJ1-2): SQTIHQWPATLVQPVGSPLSLECTVEGTSNPNLYWYRQAAGRGLQLLFYSVGIGQISSEVPQNLSASRPQDRQFILSSKKLLLSDSGFYLCAWSVMQGTAGYTFGSGTRLTVV.

This clonotype has a handful of counts. This sequence joins TRBV30 and TRBJ2-2; D unclear. The CDR3 consists of 12 residues. The V end lost 0 bases, the J end lost 5 bases, and 4 bases lay between the germline ends. Germline CDR1 GTSNPN, CDR2 SVGIG (reference sequence). The CDR3 is CAWSVPTGELFF. CDR3 sequence (DNA): TGTGCCTGGAGTGTACCTACCGGGGAGCTGTTTTTT.

This clonotype was counted a single time. This may be a read error, as it is one base from a much larger clone. V and J are TRBV12-3 or TRBV12-4 and TRBJ2-1; D remains unclear. The CDR3 totals 12 residues. Trimming took off 8 bases at V and 4 bases at J, with 9 bases between the two ends. As DNA, the CDR3 is TGTGCCAGCCGGCCGATATACAATGAGCAGTTCTTC. This gives the protein CASRPIYNEQFF.

This clonotype occurred once. CDR3 protein: CASSDFHGVGYTF. CDR3 nucleotides: TGTGCCAGCAGCGATTTCCATGGGGTTGGCTACACCTTC. The J gene is TRBJ1-2, the V gene TRBV6-1; D not certain. This CDR3 spans 13 amino acids. V dropped 6 bases and J dropped 7 bases, with 15 bases sitting between them. Germline CDR1 MNHNS, CDR2 SASEGT.

This clonotype turned up a few times. The J gene is TRBJ2-7, the V gene TRBV20-1; TRBD1 matches 10 bases. CDR1 is DFQATT, CDR2 SNEGSKA, per germline (reference sequence). The ends lost 6 bases at V and 6 bases at J; junction bases unmatched: 8. This CDR3 comprises 13 residues. The CDR3 sequence is CSATGTGDCEQYF. For the CDR3, the DNA is TGCAGTGCGACCGGGACAGGGGACTGCGAGCAGTACTTC.

This sequence joins TRBV5-1 and TRBJ2-1; TRBD1 aligns across 7 bases. Germline V lookup: CDR1 SGHRS, CDR2 YFSETQ. V lost 0 bases and J lost 3; bases outside the gene matches: 3. The CDR3 is 15 residues long. The CDR3 DNA reads as TGCGCCAGCAGCTTGGGACAGGGCCACTACAATGAGCAGTTCTTC. Protein sequence: CASSLGQGHYNEQFF.

This clonotype has ten or more counts. This sequence joins TRBV3-1 and TRBJ1-5; D possibly corresponds to TRBD1 (5 bases). The CDR3 has 14 residues. CDR1 and CDR2 (germline): LGHDT, YNNKEL (reference sequence). The V end was cut by 1 base, the J end by 2 bases, with 6 bases between. The CDR3 loop is CASSQVRGNQPQHF. The CDR3 DNA is TGTGCCAGCAGCCAAGTCAGGGGCAATCAGCCCCAGCATTTT. The full variable domain, rest sourced from reference TRBV3-1 and TRBJ1-5, is DTAVSQTPKYLVTQMGNDKSIKCEQNLGHDTMYWYKQDSKKFLKIMFSYNNKELIINETVPNRFSPKSPDKAHLNLHINSLELGDSAVYFCASSQVRGNQPQHFGDGTRLSIL.

The gene calls are TRBV6-4 and TRBJ1-2; TRBD1 matches at 7 bases. Trimming at V came to 11 bases and at J to 6 bases, leaving 15 bases not matched to a gene. This CDR3 contains 14 residues. CDR1 and CDR2 from the germline V gene are MRHNA and SNTAGT. Here the CDR3 reads CAAFRGQRFDGYTF. CDR3 bases: TGTGCCGCTTTTCGGGGACAGAGATTCGATGGCTACACCTTC.

The rearrangement uses TRBV6-1 and TRBJ2-5; D gene unclear. V lost 5 bases, J lost 1 base, and 11 bases lay in between. Germline loops: CDR1 MNHNS, CDR2 SASEGT. The CDR3 spans 14 residues. The chain's CDR3 is CASSPGSSQETQYF. The CDR3 DNA is TGTGCCAGCAGTCCCGGGTCGAGCCAAGAGACCCAGTACTTC.

This clonotype was seen many times. The chain is built from TRBV11-1 and TRBJ1-2; D call uncertain. V was shortened by 2 bases and J by 8 bases, with 18 bases between the two germline ends. The CDR3 runs to 15 residues. Germline V gene sequence: CDR1 SGHAT, CDR2 FQDESV (reference sequence). For the CDR3, the DNA is TGTGCCAGCAGCTTAATACCGGGTATCTCGGAGGGCTACACCTTC. Its translation: CASSLIPGISEGYTF.